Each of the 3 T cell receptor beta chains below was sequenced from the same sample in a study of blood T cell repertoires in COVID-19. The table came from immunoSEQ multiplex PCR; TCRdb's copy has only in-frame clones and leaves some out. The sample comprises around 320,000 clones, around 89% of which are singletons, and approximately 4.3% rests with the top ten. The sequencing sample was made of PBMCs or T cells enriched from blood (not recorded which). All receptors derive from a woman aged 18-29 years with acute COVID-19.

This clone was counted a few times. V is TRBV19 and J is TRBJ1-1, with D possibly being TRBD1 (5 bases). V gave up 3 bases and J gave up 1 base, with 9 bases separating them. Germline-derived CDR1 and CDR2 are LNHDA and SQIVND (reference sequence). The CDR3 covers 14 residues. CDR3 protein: CASSILGGNTEAFF. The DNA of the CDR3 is TGTGCCAGTAGTATTCTGGGGGGGAACACTGAAGCTTTCTTT. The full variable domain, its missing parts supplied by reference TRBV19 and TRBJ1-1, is DGGITQSPKYLFRKEGQNVTLSCEQNLNHDAMYWYRQDPGQGLRLIYYSQIVNDFQKGDIAEGYSVSREKKESFPLTVTSAQKNPTAFYLCASSILGGNTEAFFGQGTRLTVV.

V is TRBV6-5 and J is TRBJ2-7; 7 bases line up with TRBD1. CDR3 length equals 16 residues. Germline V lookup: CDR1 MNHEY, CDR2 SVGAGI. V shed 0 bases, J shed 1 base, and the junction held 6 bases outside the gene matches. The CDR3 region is CASSYSGQTYSYEQYF. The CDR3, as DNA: TGTGCCAGCAGTTACTCGGGACAGACTTATTCCTACGAGCAGTACTTC.

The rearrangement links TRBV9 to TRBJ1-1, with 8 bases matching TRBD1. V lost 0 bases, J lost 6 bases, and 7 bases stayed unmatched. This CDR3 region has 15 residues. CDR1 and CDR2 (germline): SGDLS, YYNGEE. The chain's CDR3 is CASSVVRTGSAEAFF. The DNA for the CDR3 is TGTGCCAGCAGCGTAGTGCGGACAGGGAGTGCTGAAGCTTTCTTT. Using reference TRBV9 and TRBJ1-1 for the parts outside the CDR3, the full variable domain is DSGVTQTPKHLITATGQRVTLRCSPRSGDLSVYWYQQSLDQGLQFLIQYYNGEERAKGNILERFSAQQFPDLHSELNLSSLELGDSALYFCASSVVRTGSAEAFFGQGTRLTVV.